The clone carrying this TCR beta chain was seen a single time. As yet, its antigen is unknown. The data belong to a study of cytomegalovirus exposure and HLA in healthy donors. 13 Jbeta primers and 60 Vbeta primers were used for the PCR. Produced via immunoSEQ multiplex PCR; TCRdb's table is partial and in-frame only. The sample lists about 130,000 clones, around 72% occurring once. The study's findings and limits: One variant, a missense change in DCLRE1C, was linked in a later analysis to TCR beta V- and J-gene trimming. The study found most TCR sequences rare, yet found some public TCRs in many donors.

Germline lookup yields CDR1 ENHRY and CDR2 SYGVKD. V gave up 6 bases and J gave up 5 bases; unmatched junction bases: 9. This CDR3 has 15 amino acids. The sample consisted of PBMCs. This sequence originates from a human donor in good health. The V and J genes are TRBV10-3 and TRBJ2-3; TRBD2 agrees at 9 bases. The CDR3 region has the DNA TGTGCCATCAGCGGCCAAGCGGGGGGTTTAGATACGCAGTATTTT. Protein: CAISGQAGGLDTQYF.